This T cell receptor (beta chain) appears in the sequencing data of a study of control samples from healthy donors and cancer patients. Here immunoSEQ multiplex PCR was the method, and the copy in TCRdb shows in-frame clones only, minus some. The sample has about 220,000 clones; just under 95% are singletons. Trimming took off 3 bases at V and 8 bases at J, with 16 bases between the two ends. This CDR3 is 14 amino acids long. This clone has just one count. The specimen was blood. The chain uses TRBV23-1 and TRBJ1-2; tentatively, D is TRBD1 (5 bases). TRBV23-1 belongs to the ORF category, with a function that is uncertain. This receptor was identified in a man aged 50-60 years in good health. This chain's CDR3 is CASSHLAGDRGYTF. The CDR3 nucleotides read TGCGCCAGCAGTCACCTCGCGGGGGATCGGGGCTACACCTTC.